The 26 T cell receptor beta chains given below trace back to one sample, sequenced in a study of preoperative IRX-2 immunotherapy in early breast cancer. Treatment described: preoperative locoregional IRX-2 cytokine immunotherapy. TCRdb's table, derived via immunoSEQ multiplex PCR, lists solely in-frame clones and lacks some. The data contain under 25,000 clones, 85% to 95% of them singletons. The sample in question was tumor tissue, obtained after IRX-2 immunotherapy. Every receptor here comes from a human donor with breast cancer.

The count of this clone is one. This chain links TRBV4-3 with TRBJ2-1; D possibly corresponds to TRBD2 (6 bases). The CDR3 is made up of 15 amino acids. V was cut by 1 base and J by 6 bases, with 13 bases left in between. Germline V gene sequence: CDR1 LGHNA, CDR2 YSLEER. CDR3 nucleotide sequence: TGCGCCAGCAGCCAAGGTCTAGCGCGGGGCAATGAGCAGTTCTTC. It is translated as CASSQGLARGNEQFF.

Here the CDR3 DNA reads TGCGCCAGCAGCTGGGGGCCGGACAGGGGGATACAAGAGACCCAGTACTTC. Its translation: CASSWGPDRGIQETQYF. The chain carries TRBV5-1 and TRBJ2-5; 10 nucleotides line up with TRBD1. The V gene end was trimmed by 3 bases and the J gene end by 2 bases; junction bases not matched to a gene: 10. This CDR3 is 17 amino acids long. The germline V gene encodes CDR1 SGHRS and CDR2 YFSETQ. Drawing the rest from reference TRBV5-1 and TRBJ2-5, the complete variable domain is KAGVTQTPRYLIKTRGQQVTLSCSPISGHRSVSWYQQTPGQGLQFLFEYFSETQRNKGNFPGRFSGRQFSNSRSEMNVSTLELGDSALYLCASSWGPDRGIQETQYFGPGTRLLVL.

The rearrangement uses TRBV6-5 and TRBJ1-2; D unresolved. The V gene's germline CDR1 is MNHEY and CDR2 SVGAGI. This CDR3 is 15 amino acids long. V was trimmed by 2 bases and J by 3 bases, leaving 13 bases between them. This CDR3 is CASSYEMGGDYGYTF. The CDR3 coding sequence is TGTGCCAGCAGTTACGAGATGGGTGGGGACTATGGCTACACCTTC.

This clone was recorded once. The CDR3 spells CASSQAREGPQDTQYF. CDR3 in DNA: TGTGCCAGCAGCCAAGCTCGGGAGGGCCCTCAGGATACGCAGTATTTT. The gene calls are TRBV4-2 and TRBJ2-3, with 8 bases fitting TRBD2. Trimming removed 1 base from V and 6 bases from J; junction bases left unmatched: 9. Germline values: CDR1 LGHNA, CDR2 YNFKEQ. CDR3 length: 16 residues.

The chain couples TRBV5-8 to TRBJ1-5; tentative D call: TRBD1 (5 bases). This CDR3 is built from 15 residues. Trimming removed 0 bases from V and 7 bases from J, with 14 bases in between. Germline V gene sequence: CDR1 SGHTS, CDR2 YDEGEE. The CDR3 nucleotides read TGTGCCAGCAGCTTGGTGCAGGGAATTTGGCAGCCCCAGCATTTT. The encoded protein is CASSLVQGIWQPQHF.

Only a few counts were recorded for this clone. V usage is TRBV18 and J usage is TRBJ1-2; perhaps TRBD1 as D (6 bases). V was cut by 6 bases and J by 3 bases, with 11 bases left in between. The germline CDR1 and CDR2 sequences are KGHSH and LQKENI. This CDR3 has 13 residues. The CDR3 DNA reads TGTGCCAGCTCGGCAGGGGAGGACTATGGCTACACCTTC. Protein: CASSAGEDYGYTF.

The V gene is TRBV9, the J gene TRBJ1-2, with D perhaps TRBD1 (6 bases). This CDR3 contains 14 residues. CDR1 and CDR2 from the germline V gene are SGDLS and YYNGEE. The V end was cut by 3 bases, the J end by 5 bases, with 14 bases between. The CDR3 sequence: CASSEGGRNYGYTF. CDR3 nucleotides: TGTGCCAGCAGCGAGGGGGGGAGGAATTATGGCTACACCTTC.

The chain uses TRBV11-2 and TRBJ1-6; D remains unclear. The CDR3 consists of 14 residues. V lost 5 bases to trimming and J lost 10 bases, with 15 bases between them. Germline-derived CDR1 and CDR2 are SGHAT and FQNNGV. The CDR3 loop is CASSPPGVESPLHF. CDR3 DNA sequence: TGTGCCAGCAGCCCCCCCGGGGTAGAATCACCCCTCCACTTT. Complete variable domain (other parts from reference TRBV11-2 and TRBJ1-6): EAGVAQSPRYKIIEKRQSVAFWCNPISGHATLYWYQQILGQGPKLLIQFQNNGVVDDSQLPKDRFSAERLKGVDSTLKIQPAKLEDSAVYLCASSPPGVESPLHFGNGTRLTVT.

This clone occurred once. The chain is built from TRBV29-1 and TRBJ2-7; 7 nucleotides align to TRBD2. The germline V gene encodes CDR1 SQVTM and CDR2 ANQGSEA. The CDR3 covers 15 residues. V shed 2 bases and J 7 bases; nucleotides not matched to a gene: 14. The CDR3 loop is CSVELWEGPRSEQYF. CDR3 bases: TGCAGCGTTGAATTATGGGAGGGCCCAAGGAGTGAGCAGTACTTC.

The J gene is TRBJ2-3, the V gene TRBV5-4; D gene ambiguous. CDR3 length: 14 amino acids. The V gene's germline CDR1 is SGHNT and CDR2 YYREEE (reference sequence). V was shortened by 0 bases and J by 2 bases, with 7 bases between the two germline ends. In nucleotides, the CDR3 is TGTGCCAGCAGCTTGGGCGTGTCCACAGATACGCAGTATTTT. Encoded protein: CASSLGVSTDTQYF.

The J gene is TRBJ2-6, the V gene TRBV19; D remains unclear. CDR1 LNHDA and CDR2 SQIVND come from the germline V gene (reference sequence). V lost 5 bases, J lost 1 base, and 6 bases lay in between. This CDR3 has 14 amino acids. CDR3 in DNA: TGTGCCAGTAGTCAAGTTTCTGGGGCCAACGTCCTGACTTTC. As protein: CASSQVSGANVLTF.

The chain employs TRBV2 and TRBJ2-2, with unresolved D. CDR1 and CDR2 (germline): SNHLY, FYNNEI. This CDR3 comprises 14 residues. V lost 3 bases to trimming and J lost 2 bases, with 7 bases between them. The CDR3 DNA sequence: TGTGCCAGCAGTGATTGGGCTAACACCGGGGAGCTGTTTTTT. Its protein product is CASSDWANTGELFF.

The chain is built from TRBV7-9 and TRBJ2-5, with D possibly TRBD2 on 5 matching bases. This CDR3 is built from 16 residues. Germline lookup yields CDR1 SEHNR and CDR2 FQNEAQ (reference sequence). V gave up 1 base and J gave up 1 base, with 13 bases separating them. CDR3 amino acids: CASSLGTGIIQETQYF. DNA for the CDR3: TGTGCCAGCAGCTTAGGAACGGGGATAATCCAAGAGACCCAGTACTTC. Based on the CDR3 plus reference TRBV7-9 and TRBJ2-5, the full variable domain is DTGVSQNPRHKITKRGQNVTFRCDPISEHNRLYWYRQTLGQGPEFLTYFQNEAQLEKSRLLSDRFSAERPKGSFSTLEIQRTEQGDSAMYLCASSLGTGIIQETQYFGPGTRLLVL.

This clone was seen just once. Here the CDR3 DNA reads TGTGCCAGCAGCCTAATGGAAGCGGCTATTGAAGAGACCCAGTACTTC. Its translation is CASSLMEAAIEETQYF. The chain recombines TRBV13 with TRBJ2-5, with D possibly being TRBD2 (5 bases). Germline-derived CDR1 and CDR2 are PRHDT and FYEKMQ (reference sequence). This CDR3 region has 16 residues. V was pared by 5 bases and J by 3 bases, with 19 bases between. The entire variable domain, with the rest obtained from reference TRBV13 and TRBJ2-5, is as follows: AAGVIQSPRHLIKEKRETATLKCYPIPRHDTVYWYQQGPGQDPQFLISFYEKMQSDKGSIPDRFSAQQFSDYHSELNMSSLELGDSALYFCASSLMEAAIEETQYFGPGTRLLVL.

The rearrangement joins TRBV2 to TRBJ1-6, with D unclear. Germline V gene data show CDR1 as SNHLY and CDR2 as FYNNEI. The CDR3 has 13 amino acids. Trimming cost V 6 bases and J 10 bases, with 13 bases left between them. CDR3 protein: CASRTYGSSPLHF. The CDR3, as DNA: TGTGCCAGCAGGACGTACGGTTCGTCACCCCTCCACTTT.

V usage is TRBV13 and J usage is TRBJ2-5, with D perhaps TRBD2 (5 bases). Per the germline V gene, CDR1 is PRHDT and CDR2 is FYEKMQ (reference sequence). The CDR3 length is 17 residues. Trimming cost V 2 bases and J 5 bases, with 21 bases left between them. The CDR3 spells CASSLLRRFTGPETQYF. The CDR3 region has the DNA TGTGCCAGCAGCTTATTAAGGAGGTTCACCGGGCCGGAGACCCAGTACTTC.

This chain joins TRBV30 and TRBJ2-3; 8 bases line up with TRBD2. Per germline, CDR1 GTSNPN and CDR2 SVGIG (reference sequence). J gave up 5 bases and V 0 bases, and 10 bases lay outside the gene matches. The CDR3 extends over 16 amino acids. CDR3 amino acids: CAWSVKNSGKIDTQYF. The CDR3 region has the DNA TGTGCCTGGAGTGTAAAAAATAGCGGGAAAATAGATACGCAGTATTTT.

The chain recombines TRBV19 with TRBJ2-5; D gene uncertain. Germline CDR1 and CDR2: LNHDA and SQIVND (reference sequence). The V and J ends lost 4 bases and 2 bases respectively, with 8 bases between them. The CDR3 is 13 amino acids. This CDR3 reads CASSTQVQETQYF. CDR3 bases: TGTGCCAGTAGTACCCAAGTGCAAGAGACCCAGTACTTC.

The V call is TRBV5-8, the J call TRBJ2-2; maybe TRBD2 (6 bases). V shed 5 bases and J shed 2 bases, with 13 bases lying between them. Germline loops: CDR1 SGHTS, CDR2 YDEGEE. This CDR3 is built from 15 residues. CDR3 loop: CASSLRRGNTGELFF. CDR3 nucleotide sequence: TGTGCCAGCAGTCTCAGGCGGGGAAACACCGGGGAGCTGTTTTTT.

In its sample, this clone was seen once. This rearrangement joins TRBV6-4 to TRBJ2-2; 10 bases line up with TRBD1. V was pared by 6 bases and J by 5 bases, with 6 bases of the junction left unmatched. CDR3 length: 15 amino acids. Germline V gives CDR1 MRHNA, CDR2 SNTAGT. CDR3 amino acids: CASSQTGGATGELFF. The CDR3 DNA reads TGTGCCAGCAGCCAGACAGGGGGCGCGACCGGGGAGCTGTTTTTT.

The chain couples TRBV9 to TRBJ1-2, with a weak D call TRBD1 (5 bases). With 3 bases removed from V and 5 bases from J, the gap between germline ends came to 20 bases. CDR1 is SGDLS and CDR2 is YYNGEE in the germline V gene. CDR3 size: 16 residues. The CDR3 DNA reads TGTGCCAGCAGCGAACTGATTGGGGGGGGGTTATATGGCTACACCTTC. Amino acid sequence: CASSELIGGGLYGYTF.

As DNA, the CDR3 is TGTGCCAGTAGTATTGAGCACCTAAGGACCCAGCATTTT. This codes for CASSIEHLRTQHF. The V and J genes are TRBV19 and TRBJ1-5; no clear D. The V and J ends lost 3 bases and 11 bases respectively, with 14 bases between them. Germline V gives CDR1 LNHDA, CDR2 SQIVND (reference sequence). This CDR3 spans 13 amino acids.

The chain employs TRBV5-6 and TRBJ2-1, with D hard to call. CDR3 length equals 15 residues. The V end lost 2 bases, the J end lost 7 bases, and 16 bases lay between the germline ends. Germline V gives CDR1 SGHDT, CDR2 YYEEEE. CDR3 nucleotide sequence: TGTGCCAGCAGCTTTCGTGGCAGGCCCCTTAATGAGCAGTTCTTC. This codes for CASSFRGRPLNEQFF.

The V and J genes are TRBV29-1 and TRBJ2-7; perhaps TRBD1 as D (6 bases). The CDR3 has 13 residues. Trimming removed 7 bases from V and 6 bases from J, with 19 bases in between. CDR1 and CDR2 from the germline V gene are SQVTM and ANQGSEA. DNA for the CDR3: TGCAGCGCCGCGACAGGCAGTCTAGTCGAGCAGTACTTC. It translates to CSAATGSLVEQYF.

The J gene is TRBJ1-1, the V gene TRBV7-2, with D perhaps matching TRBD1 (5 bases). In germline, CDR1 is SGHTA, CDR2 FQGNSA. V was cut by 5 bases and J by 5 bases, with 12 bases left in between. The CDR3 contains 13 residues. This chain's CDR3 is CASSVRQSTEAFF. The CDR3 DNA is TGTGCCAGCAGCGTTAGACAGTCGACTGAAGCTTTCTTT. The full variable domain, in which reference TRBV7-2 and TRBJ1-1 provide the parts outside the CDR3, is GAGVSQSPSNKVTEKGKDVELRCDPISGHTALYWYRQSLGQGLEFLIYFQGNSAPDKSGLPSDRFSAERTGGSVSTLTIQRTQQEDSAVYLCASSVRQSTEAFFGQGTRLTVV.

V gene TRBV28 combines with J gene TRBJ2-3; 8 bases line up with TRBD1. This CDR3 comprises 15 residues. Unmatched junction bases numbered 4, after V lost 5 bases and J lost 0 bases. Germline V CDR1 and CDR2: MDHEN, SYDVKM. CDR3 region: CASSQGASSTDTQYF. The CDR3 nucleotides are TGTGCCAGCAGTCAGGGGGCTTCTAGCACAGATACGCAGTATTTT.